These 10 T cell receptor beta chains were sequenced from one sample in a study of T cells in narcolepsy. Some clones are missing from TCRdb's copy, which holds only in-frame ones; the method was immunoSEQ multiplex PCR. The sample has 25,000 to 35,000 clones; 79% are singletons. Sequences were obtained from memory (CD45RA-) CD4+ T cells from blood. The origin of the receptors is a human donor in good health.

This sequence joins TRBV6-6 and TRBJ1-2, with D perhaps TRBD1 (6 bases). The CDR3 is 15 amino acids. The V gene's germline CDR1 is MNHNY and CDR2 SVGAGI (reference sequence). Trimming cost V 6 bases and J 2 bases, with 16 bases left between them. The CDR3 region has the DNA TGTGCCAGCAGCTCCAGAAGGACAGCGAACTATGGCTACACCTTC. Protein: CASSSRRTANYGYTF.

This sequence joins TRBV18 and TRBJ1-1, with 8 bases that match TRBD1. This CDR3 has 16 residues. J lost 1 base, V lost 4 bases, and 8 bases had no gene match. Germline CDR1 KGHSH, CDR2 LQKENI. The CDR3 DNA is TGTGCCAGCTCACGGACAGGGCCCGGGAAGAACACTGAAGCTTTCTTT. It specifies CASSRTGPGKNTEAFF.

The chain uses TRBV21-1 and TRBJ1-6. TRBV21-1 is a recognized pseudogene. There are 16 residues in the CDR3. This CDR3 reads CASSKLRVLSNSPLHF. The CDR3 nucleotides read TGTGCCAGCAGCAAATTAAGGGTATTGTCCAATTCACCCCTCCACTTT.

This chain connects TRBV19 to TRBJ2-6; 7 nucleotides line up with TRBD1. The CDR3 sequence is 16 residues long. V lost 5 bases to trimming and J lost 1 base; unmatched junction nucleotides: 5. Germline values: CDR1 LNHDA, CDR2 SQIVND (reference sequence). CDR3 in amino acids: CASSRDSGSGANVLTF. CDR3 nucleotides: TGTGCCAGTAGTCGGGACAGCGGTTCTGGGGCCAACGTCCTGACTTTC.

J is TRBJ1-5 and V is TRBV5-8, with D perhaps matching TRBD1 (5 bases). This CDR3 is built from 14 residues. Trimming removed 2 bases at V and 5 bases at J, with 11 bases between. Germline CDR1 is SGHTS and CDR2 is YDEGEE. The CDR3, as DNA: TGTGCCAGCAGCTTTTTATGGGGGGATCAGCCCCAGCATTTT. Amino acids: CASSFLWGDQPQHF.

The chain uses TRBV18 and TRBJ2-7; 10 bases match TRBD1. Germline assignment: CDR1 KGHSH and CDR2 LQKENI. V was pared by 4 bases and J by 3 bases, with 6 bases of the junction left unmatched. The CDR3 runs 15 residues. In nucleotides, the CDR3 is TGTGCCAGCTCACTGACAGGGGGCCAGATCTACGAGCAGTACTTC. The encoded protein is CASSLTGGQIYEQYF.

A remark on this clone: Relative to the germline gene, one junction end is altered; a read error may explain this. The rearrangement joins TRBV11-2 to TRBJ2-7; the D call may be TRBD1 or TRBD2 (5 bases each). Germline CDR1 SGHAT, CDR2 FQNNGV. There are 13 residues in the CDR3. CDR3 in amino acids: CAGSPGSDYEQYF. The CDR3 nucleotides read TGTGCCGGCAGCCCAGGGAGCGACTACGAGCAGTACTTC.

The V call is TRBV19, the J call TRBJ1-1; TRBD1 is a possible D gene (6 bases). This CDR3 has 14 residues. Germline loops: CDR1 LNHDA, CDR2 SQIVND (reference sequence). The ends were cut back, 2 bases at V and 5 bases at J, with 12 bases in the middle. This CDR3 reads CASSIRGGGTEAFF. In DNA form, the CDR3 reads TGTGCCAGTAGTATACGGGGGGGCGGGACTGAAGCTTTCTTT.

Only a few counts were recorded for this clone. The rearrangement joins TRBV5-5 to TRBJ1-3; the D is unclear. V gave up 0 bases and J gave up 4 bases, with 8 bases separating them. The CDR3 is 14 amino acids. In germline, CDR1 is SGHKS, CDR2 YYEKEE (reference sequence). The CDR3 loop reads CASSLANVGNTIYF. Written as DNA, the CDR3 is TGTGCCAGCAGCTTGGCCAACGTCGGAAACACCATATATTTT.

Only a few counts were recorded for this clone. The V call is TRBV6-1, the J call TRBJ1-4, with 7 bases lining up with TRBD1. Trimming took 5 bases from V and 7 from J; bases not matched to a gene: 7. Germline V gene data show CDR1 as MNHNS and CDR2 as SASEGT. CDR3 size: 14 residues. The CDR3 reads CASSLQGIPEKLFF. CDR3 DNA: TGTGCCAGCAGTCTACAGGGGATCCCTGAAAAACTGTTTTTT.